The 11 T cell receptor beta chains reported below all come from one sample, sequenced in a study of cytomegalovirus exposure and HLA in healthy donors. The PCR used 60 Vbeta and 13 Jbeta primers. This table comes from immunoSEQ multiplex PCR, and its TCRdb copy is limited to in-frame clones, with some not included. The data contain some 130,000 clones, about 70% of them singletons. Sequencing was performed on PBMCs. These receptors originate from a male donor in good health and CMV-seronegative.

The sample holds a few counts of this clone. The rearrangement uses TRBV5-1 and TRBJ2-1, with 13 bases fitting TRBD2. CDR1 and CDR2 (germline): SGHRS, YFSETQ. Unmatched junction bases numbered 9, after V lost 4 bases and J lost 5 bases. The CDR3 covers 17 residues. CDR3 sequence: CASSDGLAGAIDNEQFF. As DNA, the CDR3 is TGCGCCAGCAGCGACGGACTAGCGGGAGCGATCGACAATGAGCAGTTCTTC.

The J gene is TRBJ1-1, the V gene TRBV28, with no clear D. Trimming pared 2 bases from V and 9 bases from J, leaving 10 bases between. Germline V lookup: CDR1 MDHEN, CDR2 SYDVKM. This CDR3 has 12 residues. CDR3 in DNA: TGTGCCAGCAGTTTAAGTCTATCTAAAGCTTTCTTT. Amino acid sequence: CASSLSLSKAFF.

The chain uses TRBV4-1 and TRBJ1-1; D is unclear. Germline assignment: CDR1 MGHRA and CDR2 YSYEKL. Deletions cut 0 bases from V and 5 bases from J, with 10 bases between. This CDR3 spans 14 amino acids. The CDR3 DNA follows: TGCGCCAGCAGCCAAGATGGAATCGGGACTGAAGCTTTCTTT. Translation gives CASSQDGIGTEAFF.

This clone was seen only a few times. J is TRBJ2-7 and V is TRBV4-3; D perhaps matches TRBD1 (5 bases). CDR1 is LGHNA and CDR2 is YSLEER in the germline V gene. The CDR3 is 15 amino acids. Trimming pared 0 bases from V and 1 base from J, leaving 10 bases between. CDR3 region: CASSQDWTQSYEQYF. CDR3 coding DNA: TGCGCCAGCAGCCAAGACTGGACACAGTCCTACGAGCAGTACTTC.

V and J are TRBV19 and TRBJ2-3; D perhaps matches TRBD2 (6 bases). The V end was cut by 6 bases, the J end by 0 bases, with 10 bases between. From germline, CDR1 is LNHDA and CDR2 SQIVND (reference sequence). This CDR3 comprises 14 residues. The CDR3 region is CASRAGMSTDTQYF. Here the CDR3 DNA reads TGTGCCAGTAGGGCGGGAATGAGCACAGATACGCAGTATTTT.

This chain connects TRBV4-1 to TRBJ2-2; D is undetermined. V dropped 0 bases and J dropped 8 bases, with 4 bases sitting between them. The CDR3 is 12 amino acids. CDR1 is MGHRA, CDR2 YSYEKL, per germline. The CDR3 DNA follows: TGCGCCAGCAGCCAAGAAACTGGGGAGCTGTTTTTT. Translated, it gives CASSQETGELFF.

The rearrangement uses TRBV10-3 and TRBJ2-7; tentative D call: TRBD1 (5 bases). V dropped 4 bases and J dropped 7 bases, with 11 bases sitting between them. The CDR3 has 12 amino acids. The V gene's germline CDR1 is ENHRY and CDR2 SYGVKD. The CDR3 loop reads CAISVGAGEQYF. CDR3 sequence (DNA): TGTGCCATCAGTGTAGGGGCCGGAGAGCAGTACTTC.

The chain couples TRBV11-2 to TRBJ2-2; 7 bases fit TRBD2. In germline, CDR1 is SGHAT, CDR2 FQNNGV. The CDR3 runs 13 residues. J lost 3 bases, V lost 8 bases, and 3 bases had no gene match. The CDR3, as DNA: TGTGCCAGCCTAGCGGCCTACACCGGGGAGCTGTTTTTT. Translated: CASLAAYTGELFF. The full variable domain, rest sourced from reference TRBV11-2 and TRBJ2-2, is EAGVAQSPRYKIIEKRQSVAFWCNPISGHATLYWYQQILGQGPKLLIQFQNNGVVDDSQLPKDRFSAERLKGVDSTLKIQPAKLEDSAVYLCASLAAYTGELFFGEGSRLTVL.

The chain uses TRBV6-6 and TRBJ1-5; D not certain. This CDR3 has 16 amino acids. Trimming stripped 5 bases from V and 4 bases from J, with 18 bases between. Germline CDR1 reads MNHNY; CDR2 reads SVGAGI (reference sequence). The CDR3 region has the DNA TGTGCCAGCAGTGGGCCCTTAGACGGTGGGAATCAGCCCCAGCATTTT. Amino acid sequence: CASSGPLDGGNQPQHF.

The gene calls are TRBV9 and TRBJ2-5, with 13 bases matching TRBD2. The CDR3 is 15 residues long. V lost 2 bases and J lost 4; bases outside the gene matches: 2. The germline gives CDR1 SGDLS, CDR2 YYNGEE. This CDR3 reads CASSVGLAGAETQYF. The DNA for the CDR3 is TGTGCCAGCAGCGTTGGACTAGCGGGGGCAGAGACCCAGTACTTC.

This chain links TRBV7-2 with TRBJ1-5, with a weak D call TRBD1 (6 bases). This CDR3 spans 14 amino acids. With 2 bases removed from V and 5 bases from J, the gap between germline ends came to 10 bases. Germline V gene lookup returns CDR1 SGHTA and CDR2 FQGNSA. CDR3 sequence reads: CASSLHTGYQPQHF. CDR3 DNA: TGTGCCAGCAGCTTACATACAGGGTATCAGCCCCAGCATTTT.